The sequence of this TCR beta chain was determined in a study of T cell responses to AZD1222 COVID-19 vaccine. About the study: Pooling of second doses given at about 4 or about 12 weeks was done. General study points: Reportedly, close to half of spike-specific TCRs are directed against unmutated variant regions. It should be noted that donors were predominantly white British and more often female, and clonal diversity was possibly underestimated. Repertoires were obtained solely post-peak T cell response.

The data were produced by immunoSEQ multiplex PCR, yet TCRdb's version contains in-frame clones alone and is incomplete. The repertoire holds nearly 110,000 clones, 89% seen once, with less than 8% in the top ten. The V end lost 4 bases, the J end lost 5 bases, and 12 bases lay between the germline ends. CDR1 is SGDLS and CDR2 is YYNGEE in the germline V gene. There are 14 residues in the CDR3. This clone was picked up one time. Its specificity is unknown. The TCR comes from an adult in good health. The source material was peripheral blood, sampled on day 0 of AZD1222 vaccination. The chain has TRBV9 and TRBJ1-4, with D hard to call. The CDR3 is CASSSPNSNEKLFF. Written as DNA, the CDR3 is TGTGCCAGCAGCTCCCCGAACAGCAATGAAAAACTGTTTTTT.